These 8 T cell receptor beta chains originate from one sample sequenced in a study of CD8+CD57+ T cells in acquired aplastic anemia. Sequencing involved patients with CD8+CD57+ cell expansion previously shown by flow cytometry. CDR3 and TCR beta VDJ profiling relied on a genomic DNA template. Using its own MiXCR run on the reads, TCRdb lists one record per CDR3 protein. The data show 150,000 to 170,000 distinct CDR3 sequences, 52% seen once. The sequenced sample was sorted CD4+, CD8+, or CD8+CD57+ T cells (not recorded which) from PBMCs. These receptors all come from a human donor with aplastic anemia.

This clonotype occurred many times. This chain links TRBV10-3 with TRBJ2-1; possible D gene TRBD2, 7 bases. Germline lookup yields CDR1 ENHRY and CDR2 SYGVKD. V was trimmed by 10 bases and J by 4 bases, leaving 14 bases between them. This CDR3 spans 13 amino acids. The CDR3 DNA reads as TGTGCCACCGGTGAGGGGGGGTACAATGAGCAGTTCTTC. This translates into CATGEGGYNEQFF.

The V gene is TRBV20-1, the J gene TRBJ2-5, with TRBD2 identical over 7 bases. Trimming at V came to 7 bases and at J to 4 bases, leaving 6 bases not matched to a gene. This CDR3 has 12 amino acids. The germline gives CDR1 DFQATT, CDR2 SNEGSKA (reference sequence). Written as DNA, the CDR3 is TGCAGTGGAGGCGGGAGTAGAGAGACCCAGTACTTC. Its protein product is CSGGGSRETQYF.

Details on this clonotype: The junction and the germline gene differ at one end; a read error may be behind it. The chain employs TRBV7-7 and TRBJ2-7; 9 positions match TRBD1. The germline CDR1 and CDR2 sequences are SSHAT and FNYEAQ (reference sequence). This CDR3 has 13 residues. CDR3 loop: CASSLTGGYEQYF. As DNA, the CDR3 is TGTGCTAGCAGCCTGACAGGGGGGTACGAGCAGTACTTC.

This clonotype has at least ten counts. The CDR3 coding sequence is TGTGCCAGCAGAGGGACGGTAATTACGGCCCACAATGAGCAGTTCTTC. It specifies CASRGTVITAHNEQFF. The chain has TRBV6-1 and TRBJ2-1; the D gene could be TRBD1 or TRBD2 (5 bases each). V shed 6 bases and J shed 5 bases, with 20 bases lying between them. CDR3 size: 16 residues. Germline V lookup: CDR1 MNHNS, CDR2 SASEGT.

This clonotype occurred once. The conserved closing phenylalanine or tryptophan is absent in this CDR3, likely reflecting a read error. CDR3 in amino acids: CASSFGQGGYTEAFS. The DNA of the CDR3 is TGTGCCAGCAGTTTCGGTCAGGGGGGCTACACTGAAGCTTTCTCT. The chain has TRBV27 and TRBJ1-1; 7 nucleotides match TRBD1. Per germline, CDR1 MNHEY and CDR2 SMNVEV (reference sequence). CDR3 length: 15 residues. After removal of 3 bases from V and 3 bases from J, the junction contained 7 bases not matched to a gene.

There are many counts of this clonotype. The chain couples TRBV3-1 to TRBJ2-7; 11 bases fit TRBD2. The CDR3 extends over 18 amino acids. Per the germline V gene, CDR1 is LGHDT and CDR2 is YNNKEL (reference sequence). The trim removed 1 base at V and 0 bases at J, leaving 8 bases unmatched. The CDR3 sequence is CASSQGASGGSSSYEQYF. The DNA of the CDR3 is TGTGCCAGCAGCCAAGGGGCTAGCGGGGGGTCCTCCTCCTACGAGCAGTACTTC.

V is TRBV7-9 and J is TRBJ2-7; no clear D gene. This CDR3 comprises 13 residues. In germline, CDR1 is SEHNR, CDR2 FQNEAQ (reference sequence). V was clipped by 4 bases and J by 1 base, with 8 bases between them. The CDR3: CASSSHGSYEQYF. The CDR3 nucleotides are TGTGCCAGCAGCTCACACGGGTCCTACGAGCAGTACTTC.

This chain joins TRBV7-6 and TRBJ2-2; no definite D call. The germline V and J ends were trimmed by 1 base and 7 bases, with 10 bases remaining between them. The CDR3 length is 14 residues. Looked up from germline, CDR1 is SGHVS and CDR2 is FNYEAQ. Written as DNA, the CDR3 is TGTGCCAGCAGCTTAGATCTGGGTTACGGGGAGCTGTTTTTT. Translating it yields CASSLDLGYGELFF.